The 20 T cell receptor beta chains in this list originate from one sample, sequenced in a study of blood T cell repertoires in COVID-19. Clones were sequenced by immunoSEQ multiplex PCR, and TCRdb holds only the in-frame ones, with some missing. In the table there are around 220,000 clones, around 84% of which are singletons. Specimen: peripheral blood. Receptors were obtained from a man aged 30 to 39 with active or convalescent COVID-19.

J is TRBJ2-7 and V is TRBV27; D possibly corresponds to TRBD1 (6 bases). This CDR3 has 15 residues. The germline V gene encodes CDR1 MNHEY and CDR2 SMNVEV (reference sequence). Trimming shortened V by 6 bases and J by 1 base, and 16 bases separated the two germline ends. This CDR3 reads CASRSSTGISYEQYF. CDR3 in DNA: TGTGCCAGCAGATCTTCTACAGGGATTTCCTACGAGCAGTACTTC.

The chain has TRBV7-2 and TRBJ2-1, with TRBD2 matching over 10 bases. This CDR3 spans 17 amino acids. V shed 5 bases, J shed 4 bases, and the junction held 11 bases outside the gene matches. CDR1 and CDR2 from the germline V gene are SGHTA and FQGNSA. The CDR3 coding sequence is TGTGCCAGCAGCGCGAGGGCTAGCGGGAGCTCGTACAATGAGCAGTTCTTC. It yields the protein CASSARASGSSYNEQFF.

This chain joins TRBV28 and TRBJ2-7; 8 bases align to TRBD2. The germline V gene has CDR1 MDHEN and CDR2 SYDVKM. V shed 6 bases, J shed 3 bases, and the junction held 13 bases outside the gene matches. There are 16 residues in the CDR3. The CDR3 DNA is TGTGCCAGCAGAGTCCGACGCAGCGGGGGATACTACGAGCAGTACTTC. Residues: CASRVRRSGGYYEQYF.

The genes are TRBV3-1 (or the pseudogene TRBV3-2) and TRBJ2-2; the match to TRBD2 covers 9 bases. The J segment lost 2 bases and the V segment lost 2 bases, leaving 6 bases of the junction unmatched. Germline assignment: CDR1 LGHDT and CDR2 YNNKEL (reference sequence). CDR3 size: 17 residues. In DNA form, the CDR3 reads TGTGCCAGCAGCCAATTCGCTAGCGGGGCTAACACCGGGGAGCTGTTTTTT. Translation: CASSQFASGANTGELFF.

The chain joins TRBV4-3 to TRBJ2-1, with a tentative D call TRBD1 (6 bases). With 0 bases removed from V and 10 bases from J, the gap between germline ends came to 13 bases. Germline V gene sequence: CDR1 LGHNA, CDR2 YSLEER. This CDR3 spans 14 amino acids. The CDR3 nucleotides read TGCGCCAGCAGCCAAGATGTCGTCGACAGGGAGCAGTTCTTC. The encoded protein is CASSQDVVDREQFF.

DNA of the CDR3: TGTGCCACCAGTGATATGGCCGGGCAGCCCCAGCATTTT. Translation: CATSDMAGQPQHF. The chain joins TRBV24-1 to TRBJ1-5; no definite D call. Germline assignment: CDR1 KGHDR and CDR2 SFDVKD. Trimming stripped 3 bases from V and 7 bases from J, with 9 bases between. This CDR3 has 13 residues.

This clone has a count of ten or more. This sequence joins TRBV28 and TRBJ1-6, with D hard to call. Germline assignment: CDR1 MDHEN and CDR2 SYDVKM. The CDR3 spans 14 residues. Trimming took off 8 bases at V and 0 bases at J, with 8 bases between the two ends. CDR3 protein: CASCGSSYNSPLHF. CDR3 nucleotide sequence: TGTGCCAGCTGTGGGAGCTCCTATAATTCACCCCTCCACTTT.

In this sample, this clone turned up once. CDR3 sequence: CATSRDRGVVGHNYGYTF. The CDR3 DNA reads TGTGCCACCAGCAGAGACCGGGGGGTGGTGGGGCACAACTATGGCTACACCTTC. V and J are TRBV15 and TRBJ1-2; a possible D gene is TRBD1 (5 bases). CDR1 and CDR2 (germline): LNHNV, YYDKDF (reference sequence). The V end lost 0 bases, the J end lost 2 bases, and 19 bases lay between the germline ends. The CDR3 extends over 18 amino acids. Full variable domain (missing parts from reference TRBV15 and TRBJ1-2): DAMVIQNPRYQVTQFGKPVTLSCSQTLNHNVMYWYQQKSSQAPKLLFHYYDKDFNNEADTPDNFQSRRPNTSFCFLDIRSPGLGDTAMYLCATSRDRGVVGHNYGYTFGSGTRLTVV.

The CDR3 here is CSVPDRVFEETQYF. The CDR3 coding sequence is TGCAGCGTTCCGGACAGGGTCTTTGAGGAGACCCAGTACTTC. J is TRBJ2-5 and V is TRBV29-1; 8 bases are a match to TRBD1. The CDR3 runs 14 residues. The J segment lost 5 bases and the V segment lost 5 bases, leaving 10 bases of the junction unmatched. In germline, CDR1 is SQVTM, CDR2 ANQGSEA.

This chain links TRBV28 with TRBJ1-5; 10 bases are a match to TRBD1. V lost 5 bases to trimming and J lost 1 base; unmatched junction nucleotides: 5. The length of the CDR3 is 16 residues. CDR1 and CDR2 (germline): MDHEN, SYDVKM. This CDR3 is CASSPDRGHSNQPQHF. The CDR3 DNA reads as TGTGCCAGCAGTCCCGACAGGGGGCACAGCAATCAGCCCCAGCATTTT.

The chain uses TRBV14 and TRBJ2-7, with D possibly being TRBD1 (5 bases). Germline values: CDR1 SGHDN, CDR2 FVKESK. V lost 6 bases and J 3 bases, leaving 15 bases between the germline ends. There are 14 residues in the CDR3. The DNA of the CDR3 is TGTGCCAGCAGTCCCTTGGGGCAGGGCTACGAGCAGTACTTC. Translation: CASSPLGQGYEQYF.

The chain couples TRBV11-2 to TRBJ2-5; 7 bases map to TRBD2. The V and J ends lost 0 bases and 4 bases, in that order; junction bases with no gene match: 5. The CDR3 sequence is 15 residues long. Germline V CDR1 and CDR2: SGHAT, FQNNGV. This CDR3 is CASSLEGIAGETQYF. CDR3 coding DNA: TGTGCCAGCAGCTTAGAGGGGATAGCGGGAGAGACCCAGTACTTC.

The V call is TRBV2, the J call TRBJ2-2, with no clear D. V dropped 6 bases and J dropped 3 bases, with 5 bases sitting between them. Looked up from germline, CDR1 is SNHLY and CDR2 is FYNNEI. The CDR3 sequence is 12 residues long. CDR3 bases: TGTGCCAGCAGCGACTACACCGGGGAGCTGTTTTTT. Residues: CASSDYTGELFF. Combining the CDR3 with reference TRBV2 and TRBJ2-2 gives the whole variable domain EPEVTQTPSHQVTQMGQEVILRCVPISNHLYFYWYRQILGQKVEFLVSFYNNEISEKSEIFDDQFSVERPDGSNFTLKIRSTKLEDSAMYFCASSDYTGELFFGEGSRLTVL.

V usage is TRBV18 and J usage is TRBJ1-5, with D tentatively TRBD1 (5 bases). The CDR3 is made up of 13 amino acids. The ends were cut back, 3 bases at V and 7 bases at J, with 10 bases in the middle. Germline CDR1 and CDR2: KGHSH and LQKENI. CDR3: CASSPRGDQPQHF. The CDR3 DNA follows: TGTGCCAGCTCACCCCGGGGGGACCAGCCCCAGCATTTT.

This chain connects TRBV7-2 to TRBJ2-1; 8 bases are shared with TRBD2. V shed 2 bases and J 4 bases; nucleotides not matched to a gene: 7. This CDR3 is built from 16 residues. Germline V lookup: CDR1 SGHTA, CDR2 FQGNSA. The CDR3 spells CASSLPGLGKYNEQFF. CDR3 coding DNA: TGTGCCAGCAGCTTACCGGGACTAGGGAAATACAATGAGCAGTTCTTC.

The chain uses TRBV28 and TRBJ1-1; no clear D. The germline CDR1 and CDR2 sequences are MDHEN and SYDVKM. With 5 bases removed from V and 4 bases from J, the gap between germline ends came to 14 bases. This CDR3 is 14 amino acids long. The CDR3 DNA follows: TGTGCCAGCAGTCCCCCGAGAGGGTTCACTGAAGCTTTCTTT. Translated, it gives CASSPPRGFTEAFF.

This CDR3 reads CASSLASSGVLMETQYF. CDR3 DNA: TGTGCCAGCAGCTTAGCGAGTAGCGGGGTTTTGATGGAGACCCAGTACTTC. The rearrangement joins TRBV7-9 to TRBJ2-5, with 8 bases matching TRBD2. The CDR3 totals 17 residues. Trimming cost V 0 bases and J 5 bases; bases outside gene matches: 11. Germline V gene sequence: CDR1 SEHNR, CDR2 FQNEAQ (reference sequence).

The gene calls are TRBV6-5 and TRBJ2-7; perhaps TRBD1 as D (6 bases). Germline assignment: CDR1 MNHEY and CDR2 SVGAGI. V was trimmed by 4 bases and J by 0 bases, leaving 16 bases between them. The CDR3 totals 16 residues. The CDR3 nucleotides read TGTGCCAGCAGTTTAGGTTCGGGACATCCCTCCTACGAGCAGTACTTC. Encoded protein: CASSLGSGHPSYEQYF.

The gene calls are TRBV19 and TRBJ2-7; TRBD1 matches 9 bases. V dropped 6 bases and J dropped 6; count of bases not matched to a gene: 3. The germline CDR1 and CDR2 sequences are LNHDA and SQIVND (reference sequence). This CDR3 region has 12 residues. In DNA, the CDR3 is TGTGCCAGTAGACAGGGGGCGCCCGAGCAGTACTTC. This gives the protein CASRQGAPEQYF.

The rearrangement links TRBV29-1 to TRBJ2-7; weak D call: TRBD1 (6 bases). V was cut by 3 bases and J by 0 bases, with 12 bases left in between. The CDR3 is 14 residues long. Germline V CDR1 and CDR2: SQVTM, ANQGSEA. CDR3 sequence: CSVEGTPFSYEQYF. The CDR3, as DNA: TGCAGCGTTGAGGGGACACCCTTCTCCTACGAGCAGTACTTC.